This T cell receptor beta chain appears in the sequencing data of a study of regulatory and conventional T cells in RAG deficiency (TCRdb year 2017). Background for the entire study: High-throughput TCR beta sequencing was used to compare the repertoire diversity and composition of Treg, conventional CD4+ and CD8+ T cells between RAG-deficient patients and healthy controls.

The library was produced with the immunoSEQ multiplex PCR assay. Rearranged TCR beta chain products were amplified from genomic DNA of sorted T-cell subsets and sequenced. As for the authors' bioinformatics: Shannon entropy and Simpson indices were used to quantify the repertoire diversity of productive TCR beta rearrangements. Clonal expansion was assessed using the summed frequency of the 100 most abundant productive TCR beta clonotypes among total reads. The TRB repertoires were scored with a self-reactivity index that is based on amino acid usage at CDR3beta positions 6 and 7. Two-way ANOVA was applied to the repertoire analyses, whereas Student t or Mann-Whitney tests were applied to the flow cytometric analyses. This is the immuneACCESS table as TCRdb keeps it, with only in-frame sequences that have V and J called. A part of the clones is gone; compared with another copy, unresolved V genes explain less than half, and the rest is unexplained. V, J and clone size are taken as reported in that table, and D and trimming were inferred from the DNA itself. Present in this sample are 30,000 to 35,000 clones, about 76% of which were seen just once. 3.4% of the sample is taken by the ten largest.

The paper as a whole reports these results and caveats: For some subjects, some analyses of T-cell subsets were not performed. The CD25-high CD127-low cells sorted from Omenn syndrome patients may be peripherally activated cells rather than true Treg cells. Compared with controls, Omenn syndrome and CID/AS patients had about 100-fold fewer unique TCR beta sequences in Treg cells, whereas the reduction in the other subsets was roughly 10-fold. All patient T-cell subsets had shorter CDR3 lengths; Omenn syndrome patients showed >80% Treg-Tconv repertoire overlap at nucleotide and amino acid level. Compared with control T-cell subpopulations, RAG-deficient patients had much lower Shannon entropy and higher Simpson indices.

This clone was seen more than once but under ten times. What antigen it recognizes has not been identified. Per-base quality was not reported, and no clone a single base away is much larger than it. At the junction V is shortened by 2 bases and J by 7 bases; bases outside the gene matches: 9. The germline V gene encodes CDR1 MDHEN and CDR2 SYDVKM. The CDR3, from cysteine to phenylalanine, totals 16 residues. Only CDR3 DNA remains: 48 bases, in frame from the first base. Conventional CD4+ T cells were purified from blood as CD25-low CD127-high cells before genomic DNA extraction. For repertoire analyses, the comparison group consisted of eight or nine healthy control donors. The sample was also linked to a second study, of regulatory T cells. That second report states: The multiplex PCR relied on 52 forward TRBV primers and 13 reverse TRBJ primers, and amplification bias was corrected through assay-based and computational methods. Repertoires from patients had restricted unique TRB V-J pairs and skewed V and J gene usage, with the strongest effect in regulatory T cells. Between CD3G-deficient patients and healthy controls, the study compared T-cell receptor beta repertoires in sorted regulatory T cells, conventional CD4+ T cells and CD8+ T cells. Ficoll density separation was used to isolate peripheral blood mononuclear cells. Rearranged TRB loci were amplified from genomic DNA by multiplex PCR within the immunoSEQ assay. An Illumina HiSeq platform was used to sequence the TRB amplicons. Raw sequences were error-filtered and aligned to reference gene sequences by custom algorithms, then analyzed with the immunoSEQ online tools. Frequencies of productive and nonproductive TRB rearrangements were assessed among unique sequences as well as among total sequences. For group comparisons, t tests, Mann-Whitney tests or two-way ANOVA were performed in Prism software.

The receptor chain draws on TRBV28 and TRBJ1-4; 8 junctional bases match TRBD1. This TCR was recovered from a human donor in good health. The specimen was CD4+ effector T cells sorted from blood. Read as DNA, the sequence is TGTGCCAGCAGTTTACTTACCGACGGACAGGGTGAAAAACTGTTTTTT. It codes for CASSLLTDGQGEKLFF.